The present T cell receptor (beta chain) was sequenced within a study of blood T cell repertoires in COVID-19. Study-wide context: COVID-19 samples, acute and convalescent, were from the United States, Italy and Spain. Nucleic acid was either cDNA or gDNA, and it came from T cells, B-cell-depleted T cells, or PBMCs.

Trimming took off 0 bases at V and 5 bases at J, with 9 bases between the two ends. The CDR3 is 13 amino acids. The germline gives CDR1 SGHRS, CDR2 YFSETQ. Per the original data handling: Amplified reference gene primers provided the basis for estimating nucleated cell counts. Generated by immunoSEQ multiplex PCR, the TCRdb table keeps only in-frame clones and is missing some. The V and J calls and the clone size are those of that table, but D and trimming were determined from the DNA. The sample lists fewer than 90,000 clones; 70% to 90% were seen once. The receptor comes from a man between 25 and 39 years old with acute or convalescent COVID-19. This sequence joins TRBV5-1 and TRBJ2-7; a weak D match, TRBD2 (6 bases). The sequenced sample consisted of peripheral blood. The CDR3 is CASSLAGLDEQYF. As DNA, the CDR3 is TGCGCCAGCAGCTTGGCGGGACTCGACGAGCAGTACTTC.